This TCR beta chain stems from a study of blood T cells in healthy people across ages. Background on the study: Every two T cells gave about one barcoded beta molecule via template switching. Study-level points and caveats: Strongly correlated with naive T cell percentage was TCR beta diversity.

With respect to this clonotype: Antigen unknown.

Using a J-beta primer mix together with a sample-barcoded 5' primer, a second PCR was run for roughly 6 to 12 cycles. All cDNA molecules were each tagged by a template-switch adaptor with 12 random nucleotides. MiXCR, run by TCRdb on the 5' RACE reads, gives a single entry per CDR3 protein. The table has over a million distinct CDR3 sequences, over 35% seen once. The CDR3 is 15 amino acids. V lost 0 bases, J lost 2 bases, and 8 bases lay in between. Germline V gene lookup returns CDR1 SEHNR and CDR2 FQNEAQ (reference sequence). The study isolated at least 7 million PBMCs from each sample. The V and J genes are TRBV7-9 and TRBJ2-1; weak D call: TRBD2 (5 bases). The sequence came from a woman in her fifties or sixties in good health. Source material: blood. CDR3 coding DNA: TGTGCCAGCAGCTTAGCTAGCGCGACCTACAATGAGCAGTTCTTC. Translation gives CASSLASATYNEQFF.